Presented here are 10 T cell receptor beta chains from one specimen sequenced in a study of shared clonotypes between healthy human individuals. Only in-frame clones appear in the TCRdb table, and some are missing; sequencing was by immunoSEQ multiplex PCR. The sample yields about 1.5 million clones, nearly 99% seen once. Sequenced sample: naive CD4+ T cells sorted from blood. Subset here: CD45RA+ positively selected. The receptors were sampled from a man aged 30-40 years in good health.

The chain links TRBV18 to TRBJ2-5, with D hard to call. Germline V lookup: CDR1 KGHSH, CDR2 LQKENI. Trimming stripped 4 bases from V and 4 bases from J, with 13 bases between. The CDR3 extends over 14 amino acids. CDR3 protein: CASSQELTGETQYF. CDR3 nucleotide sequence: TGTGCCAGCTCACAGGAGCTAACGGGAGAGACCCAGTACTTC.

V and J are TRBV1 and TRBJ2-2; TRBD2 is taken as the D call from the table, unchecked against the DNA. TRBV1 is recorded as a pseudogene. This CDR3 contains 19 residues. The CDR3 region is CTSSQEVQWEGAFGGELFF. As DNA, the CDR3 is TGCACCAGCAGCCAAGAGGTCCAATGGGAGGGAGCCTTCGGGGGGGAGCTGTTTTTT.

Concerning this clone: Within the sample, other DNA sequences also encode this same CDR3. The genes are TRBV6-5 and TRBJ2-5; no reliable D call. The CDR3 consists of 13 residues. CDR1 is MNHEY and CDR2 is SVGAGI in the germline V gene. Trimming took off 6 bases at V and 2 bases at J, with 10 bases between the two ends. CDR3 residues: CASSGTVQETQYF. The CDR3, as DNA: TGTGCCAGCAGCGGAACGGTTCAAGAGACCCAGTACTTC.

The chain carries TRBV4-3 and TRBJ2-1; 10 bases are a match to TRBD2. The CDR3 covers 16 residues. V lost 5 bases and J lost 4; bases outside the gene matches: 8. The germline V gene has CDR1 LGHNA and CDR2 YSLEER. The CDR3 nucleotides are TGCGCCAGCAGCGGGCTAGCGGGAGCGGGATACAATGAGCAGTTCTTC. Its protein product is CASSGLAGAGYNEQFF.

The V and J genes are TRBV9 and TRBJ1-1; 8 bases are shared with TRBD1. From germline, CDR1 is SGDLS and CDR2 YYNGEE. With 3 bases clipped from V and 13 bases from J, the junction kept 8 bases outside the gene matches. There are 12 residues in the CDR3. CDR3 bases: TGTGCCAGCAGCGCACTGACAGGGGTCGTTTTCTTT. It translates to CASSALTGVVFF.

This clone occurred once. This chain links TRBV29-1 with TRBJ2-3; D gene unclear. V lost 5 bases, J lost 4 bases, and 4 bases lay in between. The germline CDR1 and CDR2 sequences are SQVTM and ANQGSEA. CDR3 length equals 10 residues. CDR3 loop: CSVPSDTQYF. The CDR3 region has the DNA TGCAGCGTTCCCTCAGATACGCAGTATTTT.

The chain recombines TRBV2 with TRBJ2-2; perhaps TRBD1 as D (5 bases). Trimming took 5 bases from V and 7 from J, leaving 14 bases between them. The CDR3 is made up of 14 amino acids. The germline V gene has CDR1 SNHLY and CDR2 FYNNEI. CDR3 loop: CASSSPRGIGELFF. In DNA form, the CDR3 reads TGTGCCAGCAGTTCTCCTAGGGGTATCGGGGAGCTGTTTTTT.

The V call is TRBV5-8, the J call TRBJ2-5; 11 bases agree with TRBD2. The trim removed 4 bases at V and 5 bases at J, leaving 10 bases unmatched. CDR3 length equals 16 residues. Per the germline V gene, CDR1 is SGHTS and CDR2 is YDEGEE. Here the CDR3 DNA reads TGTGCCAGCAGCCCTGGCACTAGCGGGAGTAAGGAGACCCAGTACTTC. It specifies CASSPGTSGSKETQYF.

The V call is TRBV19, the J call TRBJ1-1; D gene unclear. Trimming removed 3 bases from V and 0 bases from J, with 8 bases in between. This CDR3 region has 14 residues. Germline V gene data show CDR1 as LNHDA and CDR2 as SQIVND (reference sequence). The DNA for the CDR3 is TGTGCCAGTAGTATGATAGGAGTGAACACTGAAGCTTTCTTT. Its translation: CASSMIGVNTEAFF.

CDR3 sequence reads: CASSLTSGISYEQYF. The CDR3 DNA sequence: TGTGCCAGCAGTTTAACTAGCGGGATCTCCTACGAGCAGTACTTC. The chain is built from TRBV28 and TRBJ2-7, with 10 bases lining up with TRBD2. After removal of 2 bases from V and 0 bases from J, the junction contained 1 base not matched to a gene. Germline V gene sequence: CDR1 MDHEN, CDR2 SYDVKM. The CDR3 runs to 15 residues.